This TCR beta chain was profiled in a study of control samples from healthy donors and cancer patients. Profiled with immunoSEQ multiplex PCR; TCRdb holds only in-frame clones, not every one. The sample includes about 140,000 clones, about 89% of them seen just once. The CDR3 has 13 amino acids. The V gene lost 6 bases and the J gene lost 8 bases, with 13 bases spanning the gap. Germline V gives CDR1 KGHDR, CDR2 SFDVKD. Sequencing was carried out using blood. This receptor was obtained from a man aged 18 to 30 in good health. V usage is TRBV24-1 and J usage is TRBJ2-1, with no clear D. CDR3 nucleotide sequence: TGTGCCACCAGTCCAGTGGTGAGCCATGAGCAGTTCTTC. Its translation: CATSPVVSHEQFF.